Listed below are T cell receptor beta chains from one sample, sequenced in a study of Ad26.COV2.S vaccination and SARS-CoV-2 variants. The assay was immunoSEQ multiplex PCR, and TCRdb's table has in-frame clones only and misses some. The sample carries 400,000 or so clones, 80% to 90% recorded once. The starting material was peripheral blood, obtained in a trial of Ad26.COV2.S vaccine versus placebo. The receptors here all came from a person aged 18-60 years who received the Ad26.COV2.S COVID-19 vaccine or a placebo. Each CDR3 is given with its conserved first and last residue. The D gene is left open where the match is weak. Rows give clone size only sometimes, using once, few, many, or a class for an expanded clone.

CASSQIALNRAKNIQYF | TGCGCCAGCAGCCAAATTGCCCTGAACCGAGCCAAAAACATTCAGTACTTC | - | TRBV4-1 | - | TRBJ2-4
CASSQGSRWREKLFF | TGTGCCAGCAGCCAAGGAAGCAGGTGGCGGGAAAAACTGTTTTTT | - | TRBV3-1/TRBV3-2 | - | TRBJ1-4
CAISDRRLETQYF | TGTGCCATCAGTGACCGGCGGCTAGAGACCCAGTACTTC | - | TRBV10-3 | - | TRBJ2-5
CSASEPTGTGQYF | TGCAGTGCTAGTGAACCAACCGGGACCGGGCAGTACTTC | - | TRBV20-1 | - | TRBJ2-7
CASRNGHNEQFF | TGCGCCAGCAGGAACGGACACAATGAGCAGTTCTTC | - | TRBV5-1 | - | TRBJ2-1
CASSPGFTYEQYF | TGTGCCAGCAGCCCAGGATTTACCTACGAGCAGTACTTC | - | TRBV3-1/TRBV3-2 | - | TRBJ2-7
CASSESRVGGSPLHF | TGCGCCAGCAGTGAGTCCAGGGTTGGTGGGTCACCCCTCCACTTT | - | TRBV10-1 | - | TRBJ1-6
CAWSVQHSPLHF | TGTGCCTGGAGTGTACAACATTCACCCCTCCACTTT | - | TRBV30 | - | TRBJ1-6
CASSHGQGTEAFF | TGCGCCAGCAGCCACGGACAGGGCACTGAAGCTTTCTTT | TRBD1 | TRBV5-1 | - | TRBJ1-1
CSVEVLGDGYTF | TGCAGCGTTGAAGTTTTGGGCGATGGCTACACCTTC | - | TRBV29-1 | - | TRBJ1-2
CASSSGNNEQFF | TGTGCCAGCAGTTCAGGCAACAATGAGCAGTTCTTC | - | TRBV7-9 | - | TRBJ2-1
CASSLGGPVTEAFF | TGTGCCAGCAGCTTAGGAGGGCCGGTGACTGAAGCTTTCTTT | - | TRBV7-9 | - | TRBJ1-1
CASSESKDEKLFF | TGCGCCAGCAGTGAGTCGAAGGATGAAAAACTGTTTTTT | - | TRBV10-1 | - | TRBJ1-4
CASSPGGRDIQYF | TGCGCCAGCAGCCCCGGGGGCAGGGACATTCAGTACTTC | - | TRBV5-1 | - | TRBJ2-4
CASSPSGEAQHF | TGTGCCAGCAGCCCAAGCGGGGAGGCCCAGCATTTT | - | TRBV7-8 | - | TRBJ1-5
CASSPRQGFSDEQYF | TGTGCCAGCAGTCCCCGACAGGGATTCTCTGACGAGCAGTACTTC | TRBD1 | TRBV5-6 | - | TRBJ2-7
CASHPGGETEAFF | TGTGCCAGCCATCCGGGGGGAGAGACTGAAGCTTTCTTT | - | TRBV28 | - | TRBJ1-1
CASSETYRGANEKLFF | TGTGCCAGCAGCGAAACCTACAGGGGCGCTAATGAAAAACTGTTTTTT | TRBD1 | TRBV5-6 | - | TRBJ1-4
CASSLSRGYTDTQYF | TGTGCCAGCAGCTTGAGCAGGGGGTACACAGATACGCAGTATTTT | TRBD1 | TRBV7-2 | once | TRBJ2-3
CASSHLLAGGNNEQFF | TGTGCCAGCAGCCACCTACTAGCGGGGGGCAACAATGAGCAGTTCTTC | TRBD2 | TRBV5-4 | - | TRBJ2-1
CASGSSIGTGELFF | TGCGCCAGCGGTTCCAGCATAGGCACCGGGGAGCTGTTTTTT | - | TRBV5-1 | - | TRBJ2-2
CASSYSRQRAYEQYF | TGTGCCAGCAGTTACTCACGGCAGCGAGCCTACGAGCAGTACTTC | - | TRBV6-5 | - | TRBJ2-7
CASSEGQFLYGYTF | TGTGCCAGCAGTGAAGGCCAGTTCCTCTATGGCTACACCTTC | - | TRBV2 | - | TRBJ1-2
CASSEAGGTVKGNEQFF | TGTGCCAGCAGTGAAGCGGGGGGGACAGTTAAAGGCAATGAGCAGTTCTTC | - | TRBV6-1 | once | TRBJ2-1
CASGLRGTAKRYEQYF | TGTGCTAGTGGTTTGCGAGGGACAGCGAAAAGATACGAGCAGTACTTC | TRBD1 | TRBV12-5 | once | TRBJ2-7
CASSKWSTGGQPQHF | TGTGCCAGCAGCAAATGGAGTACAGGAGGTCAGCCCCAGCATTTT | - | TRBV21-1 | - | TRBJ1-5
CASSHEPGYSYEQYF | TGTGCCAGCAGCCATGAGCCGGGCTACTCCTACGAGCAGTACTTC | - | TRBV3-1/TRBV3-2 | - | TRBJ2-7
CASSYSPWDEQYF | TGTGCCAGCAGTTACAGTCCTTGGGACGAGCAGTACTTC | - | TRBV6-5 | - | TRBJ2-7
CAWSQSNTEAFF | TGTGCCTGGAGTCAGTCCAACACTGAAGCTTTCTTT | - | TRBV30 | - | TRBJ1-1
CASSLGTPINTGELFF | TGCGCCAGCAGCTTGGGGACACCCATTAACACCGGGGAGCTGTTTTTT | - | TRBV5-1 | once | TRBJ2-2
CASSLGTGTENIQYF | TGCGCCAGCAGCTTGGGGACAGGGACGGAAAACATTCAGTACTTC | TRBD1 | TRBV5-1 | - | TRBJ2-4
CASSPTGTGPYEQYF | TGTGCCAGCAGTCCGACTGGGACAGGTCCCTACGAGCAGTACTTC | TRBD1 | TRBV11-3 | - | TRBJ2-7
CASSPEEGRGYTF | TGTGCCAGCTCACCGGAGGAGGGCCGAGGCTACACCTTC | - | TRBV18 | - | TRBJ1-2
CASSLALYQETQYF | TGTGCCAGCAGCTTAGCCTTGTACCAAGAGACCCAGTACTTC | - | TRBV11-1 | - | TRBJ2-5
CASSLQGGQTGELFF | TGCGCCAGCAGCCTTCAGGGGGGGCAAACCGGGGAGCTGTTTTTT | - | TRBV5-1 | - | TRBJ2-2
CASSDGTAGKAFF | TGTGCCAGCAGTGACGGGACAGCGGGGAAGGCTTTCTTT | TRBD1 | TRBV9 | - | TRBJ1-1
CASSEQVGDYGYTF | TGCGCCAGCAGCGAACAGGTGGGGGACTATGGCTACACCTTC | - | TRBV5-1 | - | TRBJ1-2